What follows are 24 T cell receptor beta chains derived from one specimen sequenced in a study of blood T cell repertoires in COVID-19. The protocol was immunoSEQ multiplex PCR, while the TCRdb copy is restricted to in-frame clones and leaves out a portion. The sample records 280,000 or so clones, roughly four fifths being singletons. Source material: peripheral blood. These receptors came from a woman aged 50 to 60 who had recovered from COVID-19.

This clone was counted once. Here the CDR3 reads CASSPRGGGVADTQYF. The CDR3 DNA reads TGTGCCAGCAGCCCCCGGGGAGGGGGAGTTGCAGATACGCAGTATTTT. This chain joins TRBV7-3 and TRBJ2-3; D possibly corresponds to TRBD2 (7 bases). With 5 bases removed from V and 4 bases from J, the gap between germline ends came to 19 bases. Germline V gives CDR1 SGHTA, CDR2 FQGTGA. The length of the CDR3 is 16 residues. Together with reference TRBV7-3 and TRBJ2-3, the CDR3 gives the full variable domain: GAGVSQTPSNKVTEKGKYVELRCDPISGHTALYWYRQSLGQGPEFLIYFQGTGAADDSGLPNDRFFAVRPEGSVSTLKIQRTERGDSAVYLCASSPRGGGVADTQYFGPGTRLTVL.

The CDR3 coding sequence is TGTGCCAGCAGCAAGGTACAGGGGGCCCAGAACACCGGGGAGCTGTTTTTT. It translates to CASSKVQGAQNTGELFF. The V gene is TRBV21-1, the J gene TRBJ2-2; the listed D gene, TRBD1, was not tested against the DNA. TRBV21-1 is shown as a pseudogene. The CDR3 length is 17 residues.

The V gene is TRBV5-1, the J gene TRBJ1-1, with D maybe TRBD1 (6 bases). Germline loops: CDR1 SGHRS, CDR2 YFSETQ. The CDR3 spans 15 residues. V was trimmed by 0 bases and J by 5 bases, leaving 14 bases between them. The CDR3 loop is CASSLALGAGTEAFF. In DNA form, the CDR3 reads TGCGCCAGCAGCTTGGCCTTGGGGGCAGGGACTGAAGCTTTCTTT. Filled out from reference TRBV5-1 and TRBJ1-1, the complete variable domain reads KAGVTQTPRYLIKTRGQQVTLSCSPISGHRSVSWYQQTPGQGLQFLFEYFSETQRNKGNFPGRFSGRQFSNSRSEMNVSTLELGDSALYLCASSLALGAGTEAFFGQGTRLTVV.

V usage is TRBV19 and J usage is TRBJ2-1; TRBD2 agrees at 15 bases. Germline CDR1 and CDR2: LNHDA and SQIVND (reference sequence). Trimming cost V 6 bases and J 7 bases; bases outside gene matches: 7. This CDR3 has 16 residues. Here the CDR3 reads CASSIGTSGRKNEQFF. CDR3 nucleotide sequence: TGTGCCAGTAGCATTGGGACTAGCGGGAGGAAAAATGAGCAGTTCTTC.

The CDR3 nucleotides are TGTGCCAGCAGCCCTAGCGGGGTGGGTCCTTTCTACGAGCAGTACTTC. Amino acid sequence: CASSPSGVGPFYEQYF. This rearrangement joins TRBV28 to TRBJ2-7; 9 bases are a match to TRBD2. Germline V gene lookup returns CDR1 MDHEN and CDR2 SYDVKM. The CDR3 consists of 16 residues. V lost 6 bases and J lost 3; bases outside the gene matches: 12.

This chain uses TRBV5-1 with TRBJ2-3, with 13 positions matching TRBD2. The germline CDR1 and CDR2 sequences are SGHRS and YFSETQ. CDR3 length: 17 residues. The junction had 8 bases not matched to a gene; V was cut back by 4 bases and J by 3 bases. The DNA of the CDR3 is TGCGCCAGCAGCATCCAGGGACTAGCGGGGCTTACAGATACGCAGTATTTT. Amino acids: CASSIQGLAGLTDTQYF.

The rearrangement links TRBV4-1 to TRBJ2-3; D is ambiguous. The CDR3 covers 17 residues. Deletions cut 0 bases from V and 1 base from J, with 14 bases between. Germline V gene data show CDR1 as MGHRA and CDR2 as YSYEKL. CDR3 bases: TGCGCCAGCAGCCAAGAAGGCGCGGCTCCGCGCACAGATACGCAGTATTTT. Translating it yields CASSQEGAAPRTDTQYF.

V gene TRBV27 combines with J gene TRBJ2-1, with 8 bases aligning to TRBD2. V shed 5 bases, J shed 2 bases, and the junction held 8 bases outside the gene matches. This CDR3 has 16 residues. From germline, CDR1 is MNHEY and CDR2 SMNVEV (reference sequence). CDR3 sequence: CASSGSGLAPYNEQFF. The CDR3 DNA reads TGTGCCAGCAGTGGTAGCGGACTAGCCCCCTACAATGAGCAGTTCTTC.

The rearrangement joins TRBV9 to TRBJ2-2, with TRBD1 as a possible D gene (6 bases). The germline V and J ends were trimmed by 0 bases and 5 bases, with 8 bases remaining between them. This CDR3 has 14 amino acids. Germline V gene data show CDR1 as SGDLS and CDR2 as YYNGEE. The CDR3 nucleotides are TGTGCCAGCAGCGTAGCTGGACAGACCGGGGAGCTGTTTTTT. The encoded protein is CASSVAGQTGELFF.

CDR3 loop: CASRQGTNQPQHF. In nucleotides, the CDR3 is TGTGCCAGCAGGCAGGGGACAAATCAGCCCCAGCATTTT. The gene calls are TRBV28 and TRBJ1-5; tentatively, D is TRBD1 (6 bases). The CDR3 extends over 13 amino acids. Trimming left V 6 bases short and J 4 bases short, with 10 bases between. Germline V gene sequence: CDR1 MDHEN, CDR2 SYDVKM. The variable domain in full, with the rest retrieved from reference TRBV28 and TRBJ1-5, is DVKVTQSSRYLVKRTGEKVFLECVQDMDHENMFWYRQDPGLGLRLIYFSYDVKMKEKGDIPEGYSVSREKKERFSLILESASTNQTSMYLCASRQGTNQPQHFGDGTRLSIL.

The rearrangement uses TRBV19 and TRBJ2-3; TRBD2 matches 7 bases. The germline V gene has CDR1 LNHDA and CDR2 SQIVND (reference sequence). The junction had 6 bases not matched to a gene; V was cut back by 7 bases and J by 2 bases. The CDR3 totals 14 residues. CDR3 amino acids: CASNGGGPTDTQYF. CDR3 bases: TGTGCCAGTAATGGGGGGGGTCCCACAGATACGCAGTATTTT. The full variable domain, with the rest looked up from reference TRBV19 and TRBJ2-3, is DGGITQSPKYLFRKEGQNVTLSCEQNLNHDAMYWYRQDPGQGLRLIYYSQIVNDFQKGDIAEGYSVSREKKESFPLTVTSAQKNPTAFYLCASNGGGPTDTQYFGPGTRLTVL.

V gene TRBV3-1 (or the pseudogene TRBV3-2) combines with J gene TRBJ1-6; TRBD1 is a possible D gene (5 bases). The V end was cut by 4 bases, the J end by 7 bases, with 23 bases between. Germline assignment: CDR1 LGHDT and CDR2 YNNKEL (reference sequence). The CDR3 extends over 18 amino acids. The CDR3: CASSPRGEPGAQNSPLHF. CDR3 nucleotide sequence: TGTGCCAGCAGCCCAAGAGGGGAACCGGGAGCTCAGAATTCACCCCTCCACTTT.

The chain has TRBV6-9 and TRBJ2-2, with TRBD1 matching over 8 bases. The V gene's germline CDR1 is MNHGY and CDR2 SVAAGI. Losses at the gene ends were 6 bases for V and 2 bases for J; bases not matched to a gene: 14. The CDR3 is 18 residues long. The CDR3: CASSLKGRDRGNTGELFF. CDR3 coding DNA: TGTGCCAGCAGCCTCAAGGGTAGAGACAGGGGAAACACCGGGGAGCTGTTTTTT.

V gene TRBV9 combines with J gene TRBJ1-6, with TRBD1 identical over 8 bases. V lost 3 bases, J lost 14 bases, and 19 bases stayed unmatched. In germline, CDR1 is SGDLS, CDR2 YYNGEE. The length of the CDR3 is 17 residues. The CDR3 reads CASSAGTGHRRGIALHF. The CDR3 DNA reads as TGTGCCAGCAGCGCCGGGACAGGTCATCGTCGGGGCATCGCCCTCCACTTT.

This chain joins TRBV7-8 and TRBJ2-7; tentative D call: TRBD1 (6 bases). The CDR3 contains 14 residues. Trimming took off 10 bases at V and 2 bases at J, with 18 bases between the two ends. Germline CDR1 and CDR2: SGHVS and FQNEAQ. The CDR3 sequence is CATVLTGQTYEQYF. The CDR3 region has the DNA TGTGCCACCGTCTTGACAGGACAAACCTACGAGCAGTACTTC. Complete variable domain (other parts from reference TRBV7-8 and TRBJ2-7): GAGVSQSPRYKVAKRGQDVALRCDPISGHVSLFWYQQALGQGPEFLTYFQNEAQLDKSGLPSDRFFAERPEGSVSTLKIQRTQQEDSAVYLCATVLTGQTYEQYFGPGTRLTVT.

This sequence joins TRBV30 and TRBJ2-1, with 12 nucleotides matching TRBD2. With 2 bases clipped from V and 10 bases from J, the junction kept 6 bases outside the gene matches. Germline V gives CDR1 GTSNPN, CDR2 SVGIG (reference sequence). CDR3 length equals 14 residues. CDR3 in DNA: TGTGCCTGGAGTCCTAGCGGGGGGGCCGAGGAGCAGTTCTTC. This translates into CAWSPSGGAEEQFF.

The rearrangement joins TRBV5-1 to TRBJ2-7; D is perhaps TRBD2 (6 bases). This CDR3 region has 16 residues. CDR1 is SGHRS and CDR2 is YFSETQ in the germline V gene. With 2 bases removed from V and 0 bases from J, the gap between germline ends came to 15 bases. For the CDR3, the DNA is TGCGCCAGCAGCTTTCAGGCTAGCGCCAGCTCCTACGAGCAGTACTTC. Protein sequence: CASSFQASASSYEQYF.

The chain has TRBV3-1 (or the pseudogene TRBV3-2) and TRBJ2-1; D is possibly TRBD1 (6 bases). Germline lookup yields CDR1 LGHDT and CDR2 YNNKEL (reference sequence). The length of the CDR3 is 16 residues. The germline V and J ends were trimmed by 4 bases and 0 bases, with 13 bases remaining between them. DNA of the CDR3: TGTGCCAGCAGCCGAGGACAGTACGGCTCCTACAATGAGCAGTTCTTC. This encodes CASSRGQYGSYNEQFF.

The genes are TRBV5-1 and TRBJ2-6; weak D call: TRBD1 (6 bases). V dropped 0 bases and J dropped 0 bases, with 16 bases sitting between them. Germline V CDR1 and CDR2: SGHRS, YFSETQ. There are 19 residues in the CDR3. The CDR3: CASSLGGRDTLSGANVLTF. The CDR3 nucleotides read TGCGCCAGCAGCTTGGGGGGCAGGGACACCCTCTCTGGGGCCAACGTCCTGACTTTC. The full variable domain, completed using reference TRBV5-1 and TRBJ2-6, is KAGVTQTPRYLIKTRGQQVTLSCSPISGHRSVSWYQQTPGQGLQFLFEYFSETQRNKGNFPGRFSGRQFSNSRSEMNVSTLELGDSALYLCASSLGGRDTLSGANVLTFGAGSRLTVL.

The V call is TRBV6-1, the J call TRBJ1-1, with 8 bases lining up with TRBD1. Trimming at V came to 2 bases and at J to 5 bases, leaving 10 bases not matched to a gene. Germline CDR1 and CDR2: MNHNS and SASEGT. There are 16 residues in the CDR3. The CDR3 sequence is CASSETGQGARTEAFF. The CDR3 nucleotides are TGTGCCAGCAGTGAAACAGGACAGGGAGCGAGAACTGAAGCTTTCTTT.

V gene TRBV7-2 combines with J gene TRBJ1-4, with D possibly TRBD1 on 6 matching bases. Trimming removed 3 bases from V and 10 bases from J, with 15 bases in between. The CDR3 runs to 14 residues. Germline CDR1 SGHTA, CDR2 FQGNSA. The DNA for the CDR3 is TGTGCCAGCAGCTTGCTGGCAGGGGAGGGAAAACTGTTTTTT. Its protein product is CASSLLAGEGKLFF. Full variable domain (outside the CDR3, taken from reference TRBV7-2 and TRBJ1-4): GAGVSQSPSNKVTEKGKDVELRCDPISGHTALYWYRQSLGQGLEFLIYFQGNSAPDKSGLPSDRFSAERTGGSVSTLTIQRTQQEDSAVYLCASSLLAGEGKLFFGSGTQLSVL.

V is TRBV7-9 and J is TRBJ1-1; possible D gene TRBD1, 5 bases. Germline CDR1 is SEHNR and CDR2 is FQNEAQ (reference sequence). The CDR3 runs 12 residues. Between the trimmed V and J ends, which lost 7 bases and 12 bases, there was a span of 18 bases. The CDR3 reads CASTPQGGITFF. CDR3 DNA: TGTGCCAGCACCCCCCAGGGAGGGATAACTTTCTTT.

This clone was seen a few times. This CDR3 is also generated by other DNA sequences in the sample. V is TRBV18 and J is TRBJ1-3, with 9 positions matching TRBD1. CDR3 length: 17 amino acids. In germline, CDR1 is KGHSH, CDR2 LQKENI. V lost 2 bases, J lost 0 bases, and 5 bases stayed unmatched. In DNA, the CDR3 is TGTGCCAGCTCACCAACAGGGGGCACGAGCTCTGGAAACACCATATATTTT. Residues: CASSPTGGTSSGNTIYF. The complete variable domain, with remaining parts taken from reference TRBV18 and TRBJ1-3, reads NAGVMQNPRHLVRRRGQEARLRCSPMKGHSHVYWYRQLPEEGLKFMVYLQKENIIDESGMPKERFSAEFPKEGPSILRIQQVVRGDSAAYFCASSPTGGTSSGNTIYFGEGSWLTVV.

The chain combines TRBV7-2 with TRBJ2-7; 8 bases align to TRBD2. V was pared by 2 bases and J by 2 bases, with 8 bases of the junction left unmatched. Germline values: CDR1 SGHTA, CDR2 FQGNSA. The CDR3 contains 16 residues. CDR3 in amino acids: CASSLTYSGVAYEQYF. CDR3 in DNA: TGTGCCAGCAGCTTAACCTATAGCGGGGTAGCCTACGAGCAGTACTTC. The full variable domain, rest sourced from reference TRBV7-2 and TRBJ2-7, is GAGVSQSPSNKVTEKGKDVELRCDPISGHTALYWYRQSLGQGLEFLIYFQGNSAPDKSGLPSDRFSAERTGGSVSTLTIQRTQQEDSAVYLCASSLTYSGVAYEQYFGPGTRLTVT.